This TCR beta chain was captured by sequencing in a study of blood T cell repertoires in COVID-19. The V gene's germline CDR1 is SGHNT and CDR2 YYREEE (reference sequence). V lost 1 base to trimming and J lost 5 bases; unmatched junction nucleotides: 6. The CDR3 is 15 residues long. Participants were aged about 18 to 89 years from approximately 25 US areas. The authors' processing: The assay estimated nucleated cells by amplifying reference gene primers. Libraries were prepared by immunoSEQ multiplex PCR; TCRdb keeps only in-frame clonotypes and omits some of them. The DNA gave D and trimming, while V, J and clone size come from that table. The data hold roughly 310,000 clones, with 89% observed a single time.

Sample: PBMCs or T cells enriched from blood (not recorded which). The receptor comes from a woman in her 40s who had recovered from COVID-19. This chain uses TRBV5-4 with TRBJ1-1, with TRBD1 matching over 9 bases. The CDR3 sequence: CASSLPGQGGTEAFF. The CDR3 nucleotides read TGTGCCAGCAGCTTGCCGGGACAGGGCGGAACTGAAGCTTTCTTT.